This T cell receptor (beta chain) emerged from a study of control samples from healthy donors and cancer patients. The germline V gene encodes CDR1 SGHAT and CDR2 FQNNGV. The CDR3 has 13 residues. With 1 base removed from V and 4 bases from J, the gap between germline ends came to 7 bases. Here immunoSEQ multiplex PCR was the method, and the copy in TCRdb shows in-frame clones only, minus some. The data show about 80,000 clones, 85% to 90% seen once. This sequence originates from a woman aged 55-69 years in good health. The rearrangement links TRBV11-2 to TRBJ1-1; D not resolved. The sample taken for sequencing was blood. The chain's CDR3 is CASSLVEGTEAFF. The CDR3, as DNA: TGTGCCAGCAGCTTAGTCGAGGGCACTGAAGCTTTCTTT.